This TCR beta chain derives from a study of cytomegalovirus exposure and HLA in healthy donors. Notes on the study in general: There were several of the most significant clusters that appeared linked to common viral pathogens in a later analysis. The CMV antigen specificity of a few CMV-associated chains was confirmed through in vitro analysis. Within an earlier analysis, most TCR beta V segments proved productive either about 90% or about 30% of the time.

The CDR3 spans 18 residues. CDR1 and CDR2 (germline): ENHRY, SYGVKD. Germline trimming cut 4 bases from V and 3 bases from J; bases unmatched to any gene: 14. A word on this clone: The target antigen is unknown.

PCR used 60 Vbeta primers and 13 Jbeta primers. Under the authors' procedure: Tens of millions of unique TCR beta chains, roughly 10 million shared, were counted in a later analysis. The method was immunoSEQ multiplex PCR; TCRdb's version includes in-frame clones alone and lacks a portion of them. V, J and clone size are those of that table, while D and trimming were read from the DNA. The table records around 100,000 clones, over 55% of them present only once. The TCR was taken from a woman under 30 in good health and CMV-seropositive. The genes are TRBV10-3 and TRBJ2-2; 7 nucleotides align to TRBD2. Sample: PBMCs. Written as DNA, the CDR3 is TGTGCCATCAGTGCCTTAAGTCTGACTAGCTCCTACACCGGGGAGCTGTTTTTT. This codes for CAISALSLTSSYTGELFF.